This T cell receptor (beta chain) was identified in a study of vaccination and CD4 T cells after COVID-19. Oncomine TCR Beta short-read sequencing was applied to DNA from cultured CD4+ T cells. One entry per CDR3 protein, called by TCRdb with MiXCR from the PCR reads. The sample shows approximately 21,000 distinct CDR3 sequences, about 45% of them seen only once. This clonotype came up a few times. Its cognate antigen is unknown. V lost 8 bases to trimming and J lost 2 bases, with 9 bases between them. The CDR3 consists of 12 residues. CDR1 is LNHDA, CDR2 SQIVND, per germline (reference sequence). As for treatment: roughly ten-day PBMC culture with coronavirus spike peptide pools or control peptides (ViraFEST assay).

This TCR came from a human donor with COVID-19. Sequencing was performed on cultured CD4+ T cells from blood. The chain couples TRBV19 to TRBJ1-2; a possible D gene is TRBD1 (6 bases). The CDR3 loop is CASVDRNYGYTF. The CDR3 nucleotides are TGTGCCAGTGTCGACAGGAACTATGGCTACACCTTC.